The rows below give T cell receptor beta chains drawn from one sample of a study of T cells in Graves' hyperthyroidism and ophthalmopathy. In TCRdb, the multiplex PCR reads were re-called with MiXCR into one record per CDR3 protein. The sample records more than 300,000 distinct CDR3 sequences, under 20% being singletons. Material: blood. The source of these receptors is a young man with Graves' ophthalmopathy. Both conserved end residues are trimmed from each CDR3. Fields, in order: clone size, J gene, V gene, CDR3 protein. Only some rows state a clone size, as once, few, many or a class for expanded clones.

clone size: many; J gene: TRBJ1-1; V gene: TRBV28; CDR3 protein: ASSLGTALSAF
clone size: NA; J gene: TRBJ2-6; V gene: TRBV5-1; CDR3 protein: ASSPYRDRGFSGANVLT
clone size: NA; J gene: TRBJ2-1; V gene: TRBV6-1; CDR3 protein: ASSSPGGADEQS
clone size: few; J gene: TRBJ2-5; V gene: TRBV29-1; CDR3 protein: SAPTGEKETQY
clone size: NA; J gene: TRBJ2-5; V gene: TRBV4-1; CDR3 protein: ASSQEEGQLQETQY
clone size: few; J gene: TRBJ2-7; V gene: TRBV5-1; CDR3 protein: ASSHTGTGIWEQY
clone size: many; J gene: TRBJ2-1; V gene: TRBV3-1; CDR3 protein: ASSQDRSSARNEQF
clone size: many; J gene: TRBJ2-7; V gene: TRBV27; CDR3 protein: ASSSGPANEQY
clone size: few; J gene: TRBJ1-1; V gene: TRBV12-3/TRBV12-4; CDR3 protein: ASRLTSGGTEAF
clone size: many; J gene: TRBJ2-1; V gene: TRBV2; CDR3 protein: ASRASGGAFYEQF
clone size: NA; J gene: TRBJ2-3; V gene: TRBV5-6; CDR3 protein: ASSAGLAYTQY
clone size: NA; J gene: TRBJ2-5; V gene: TRBV12-3/TRBV12-4; CDR3 protein: ASSWGIAGGETQY
clone size: many; J gene: TRBJ2-2; V gene: TRBV6-4; CDR3 protein: ASSDRDTGELF
clone size: many; J gene: TRBJ1-1; V gene: TRBV20-1; CDR3 protein: SASLGQGYTEAF
clone size: many; J gene: TRBJ1-2; V gene: TRBV7-2; CDR3 protein: ASRPGKEAYGYT
clone size: many; J gene: TRBJ2-5; V gene: TRBV5-1; CDR3 protein: ASSLGQSQTQY
clone size: NA; J gene: TRBJ1-4; V gene: TRBV24-1; CDR3 protein: ARGRRGNEKLF
clone size: many; J gene: TRBJ1-2; V gene: TRBV27; CDR3 protein: ASSLRSDANYGYT
clone size: NA; J gene: TRBJ1-3; V gene: TRBV27; CDR3 protein: ASSSGQPSGNTIY
clone size: NA; J gene: TRBJ2-3; V gene: TRBV10-1; CDR3 protein: ASSEPGGGSDTQY
clone size: many; J gene: TRBJ1-5; V gene: TRBV6-1; CDR3 protein: ASSLDVFRQGTQPQH
clone size: many; J gene: TRBJ1-5; V gene: TRBV6-1; CDR3 protein: ASIPPPVQGAYQPQH
clone size: many; J gene: TRBJ2-1; V gene: TRBV7-9; CDR3 protein: ASSFVGSSYNEQF
clone size: many; J gene: TRBJ1-2; V gene: TRBV27; CDR3 protein: ASSLSLDSDGYT
clone size: many; J gene: TRBJ1-5; V gene: TRBV6-5; CDR3 protein: ASSYSVRMGKVDQPQH
clone size: many; J gene: TRBJ2-5; V gene: TRBV7-2; CDR3 protein: ASSRRGGGQETQY
clone size: NA; J gene: TRBJ1-6; V gene: TRBV5-5; CDR3 protein: ASSGDRGNSPLH
clone size: few; J gene: TRBJ2-5; V gene: TRBV5-1; CDR3 protein: ASRDSLAAETQY
clone size: few; J gene: TRBJ2-7; V gene: TRBV4-2; CDR3 protein: ASSQGLAGGRSYEQY
clone size: many; J gene: TRBJ1-2; V gene: TRBV12-3/TRBV12-4; CDR3 protein: ASSPRGSNYGYT